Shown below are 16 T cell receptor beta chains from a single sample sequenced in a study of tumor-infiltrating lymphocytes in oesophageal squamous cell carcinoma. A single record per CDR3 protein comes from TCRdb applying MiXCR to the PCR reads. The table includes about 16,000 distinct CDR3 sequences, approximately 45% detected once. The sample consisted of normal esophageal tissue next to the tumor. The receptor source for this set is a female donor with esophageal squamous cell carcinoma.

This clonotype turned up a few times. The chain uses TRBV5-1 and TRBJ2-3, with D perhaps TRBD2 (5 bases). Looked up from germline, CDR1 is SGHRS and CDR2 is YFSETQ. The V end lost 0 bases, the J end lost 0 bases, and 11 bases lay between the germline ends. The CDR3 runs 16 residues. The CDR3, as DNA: TGCGCCAGCAGCTTGGGGCTAGCAACTAGCACAGATACGCAGTATTTT. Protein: CASSLGLATSTDTQYF.

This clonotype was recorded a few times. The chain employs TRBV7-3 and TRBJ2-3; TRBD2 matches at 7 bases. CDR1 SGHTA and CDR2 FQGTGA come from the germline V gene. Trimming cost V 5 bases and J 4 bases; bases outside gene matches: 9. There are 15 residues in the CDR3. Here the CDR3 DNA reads TGTGCCAGCAGCATATCCGGGACTAAAGCAGATACGCAGTATTTT. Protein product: CASSISGTKADTQYF.

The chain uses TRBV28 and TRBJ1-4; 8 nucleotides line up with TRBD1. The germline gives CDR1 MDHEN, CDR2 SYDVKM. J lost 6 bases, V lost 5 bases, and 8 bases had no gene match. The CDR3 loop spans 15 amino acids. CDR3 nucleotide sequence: TGTGCCAGCAGTCTGAACAGGGGGATGTATGAAAAACTGTTTTTT. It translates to CASSLNRGMYEKLFF.

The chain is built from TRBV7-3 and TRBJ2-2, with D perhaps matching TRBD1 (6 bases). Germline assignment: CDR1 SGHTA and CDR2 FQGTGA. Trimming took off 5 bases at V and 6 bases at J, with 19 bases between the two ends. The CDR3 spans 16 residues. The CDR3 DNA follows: TGTGCCAGCAGCCAAGACAGGCTAACCGTTTCCGGGGAGCTGTTTTTT. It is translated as CASSQDRLTVSGELFF.

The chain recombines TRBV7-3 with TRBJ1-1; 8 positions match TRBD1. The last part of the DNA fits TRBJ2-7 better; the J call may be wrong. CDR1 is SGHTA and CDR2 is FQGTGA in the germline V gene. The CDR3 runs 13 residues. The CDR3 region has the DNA TGTGCCAGCAGCTCCGGGACAGGTAGCGAGCAGTACTTC. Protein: CASSSGTGSEQYF.

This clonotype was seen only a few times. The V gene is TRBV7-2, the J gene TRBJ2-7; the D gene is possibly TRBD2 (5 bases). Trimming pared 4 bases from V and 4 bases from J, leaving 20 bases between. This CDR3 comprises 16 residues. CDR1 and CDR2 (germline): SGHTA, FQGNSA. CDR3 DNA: TGTGCCAGCAGCTCCCCCCTAGGGCGGGTCCGGTACGAGCAGTACTTC. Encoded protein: CASSSPLGRVRYEQYF.

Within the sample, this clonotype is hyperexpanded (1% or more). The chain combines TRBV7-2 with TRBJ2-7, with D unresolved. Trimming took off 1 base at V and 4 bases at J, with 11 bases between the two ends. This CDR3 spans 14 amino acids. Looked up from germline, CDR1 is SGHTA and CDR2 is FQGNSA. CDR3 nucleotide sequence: TGTGCCAGCAGCTTAGGTGGCGGCCTTTACGAGCAGTACTTC. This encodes CASSLGGGLYEQYF.

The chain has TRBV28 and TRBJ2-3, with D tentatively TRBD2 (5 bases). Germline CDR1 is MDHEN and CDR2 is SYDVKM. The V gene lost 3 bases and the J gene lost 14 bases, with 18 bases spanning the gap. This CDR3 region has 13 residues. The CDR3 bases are TGTGCCAGCAGTTTGCTAAACACCGGGGAGCTGTATTTT. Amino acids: CASSLLNTGELYF. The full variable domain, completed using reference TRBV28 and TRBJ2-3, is DVKVTQSSRYLVKRTGEKVFLECVQDMDHENMFWYRQDPGLGLRLIYFSYDVKMKEKGDIPEGYSVSREKKERFSLILESASTNQTSMYLCASSLLNTGELYFGPGTRLTVL.

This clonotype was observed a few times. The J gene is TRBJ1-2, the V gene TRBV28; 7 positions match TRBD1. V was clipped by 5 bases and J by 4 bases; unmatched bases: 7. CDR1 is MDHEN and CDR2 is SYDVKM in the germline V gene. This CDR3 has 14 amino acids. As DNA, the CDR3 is TGTGCCAGCAGTCTGTACCGGGACAGCTATGGCTACACCTTC. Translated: CASSLYRDSYGYTF.

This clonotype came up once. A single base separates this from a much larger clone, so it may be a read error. CDR3 DNA sequence: TGTGTCAGCTCAGGGGAGAGGGAGACCCAGTACTTC. It yields the protein CVSSGERETQYF. The chain recombines TRBV18 with TRBJ2-5, with TRBD1 as a possible D gene (6 bases). This CDR3 has 12 amino acids. Germline CDR1 is KGHSH and CDR2 is LQKENI.

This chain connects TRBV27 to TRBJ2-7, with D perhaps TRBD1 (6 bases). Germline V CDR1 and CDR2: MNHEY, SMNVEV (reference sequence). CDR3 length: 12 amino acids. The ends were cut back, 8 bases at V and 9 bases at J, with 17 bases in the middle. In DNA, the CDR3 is TGTGCCAGCGGGCAGGGGTTAGATACGCAGTACTTC. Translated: CASGQGLDTQYF.

This chain's CDR3 is CASSPQGASNYGYTF. As DNA, the CDR3 is TGTGCCAGCAGCCCGCAGGGGGCGAGTAACTATGGCTACACCTTC. This chain connects TRBV7-2 to TRBJ1-2, with 8 bases fitting TRBD1. V gave up 5 bases and J gave up 1 base; unmatched junction bases: 6. There are 15 residues in the CDR3. Germline V gives CDR1 SGHTA, CDR2 FQGNSA.

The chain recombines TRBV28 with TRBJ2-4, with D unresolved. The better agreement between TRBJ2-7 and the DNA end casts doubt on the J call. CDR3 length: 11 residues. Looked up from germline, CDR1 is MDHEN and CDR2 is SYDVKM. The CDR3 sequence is CASSPHYEQYF. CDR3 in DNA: TGTGCCAGCAGTCCACACTACGAGCAGTACTTC.

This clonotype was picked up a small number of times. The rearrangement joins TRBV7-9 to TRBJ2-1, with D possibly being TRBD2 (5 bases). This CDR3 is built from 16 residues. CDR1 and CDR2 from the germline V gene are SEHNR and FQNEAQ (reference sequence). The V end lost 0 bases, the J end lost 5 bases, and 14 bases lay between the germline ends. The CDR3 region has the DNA TGTGCCAGCAGCTTAGCTTTCCGTCGTAGCGACAATGAGCAGTTCTTC. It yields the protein CASSLAFRRSDNEQFF.

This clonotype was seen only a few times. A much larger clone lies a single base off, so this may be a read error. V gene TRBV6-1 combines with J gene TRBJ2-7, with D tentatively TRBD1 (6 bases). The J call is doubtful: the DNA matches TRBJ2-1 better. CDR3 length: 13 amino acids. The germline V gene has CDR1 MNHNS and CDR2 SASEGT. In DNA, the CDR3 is TGTGCCAGCAGTAAACAGGGTTCCTACGAGCAGTTCTTC. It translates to CASSKQGSYEQFF.

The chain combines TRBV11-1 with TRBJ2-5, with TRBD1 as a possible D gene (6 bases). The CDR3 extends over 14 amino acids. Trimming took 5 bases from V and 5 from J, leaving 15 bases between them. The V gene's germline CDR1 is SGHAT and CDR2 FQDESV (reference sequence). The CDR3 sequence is CASSPGQESETQYF. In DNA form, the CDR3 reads TGTGCCAGCAGCCCGGGACAAGAGTCGGAGACCCAGTACTTC.